These 5 T cell receptor beta chains were all obtained from the same sample, sequenced in a study of blood T cell repertoires in COVID-19. TCRdb's copy holds only in-frame clones and misses some; the assay was immunoSEQ multiplex PCR. The profile shows about 250,000 clones, roughly 83% of them singletons. Sequenced sample: peripheral blood. The receptors were sampled from a man in his forties with acute or convalescent COVID-19.

This clone was seen a handful of times. The gene calls are TRBV7-2 and TRBJ1-4; D remains ambiguous. V lost 0 bases, J lost 10 bases, and 15 bases lay in between. CDR3 length: 15 residues. CDR1 is SGHTA and CDR2 is FQGNSA in the germline V gene. CDR3 DNA sequence: TGTGCCAGCAGCTTAGCCGTGACAAGCCTGGGAAAACTGTTTTTT. This encodes CASSLAVTSLGKLFF.

The gene calls are TRBV29-1 and TRBJ1-4; 12 bases map to TRBD1. This CDR3 has 14 amino acids. The germline CDR1 and CDR2 sequences are SQVTM and ANQGSEA. J was trimmed by 6 bases and V by 6 bases; bases with no gene match: 5. The CDR3 is CSVGTGGADEKLFF. The CDR3 DNA sequence: TGCAGCGTCGGGACAGGGGGCGCGGATGAAAAACTGTTTTTT. Complete variable domain (other parts from reference TRBV29-1 and TRBJ1-4): SAVISQKPSRDICQRGTSLTIQCQVDSQVTMMFWYRQQPGQSLTLIATANQGSEATYESGFVIDKFPISRPNLTFSTLTVSNMSPEDSSIYLCSVGTGGADEKLFFGSGTQLSVL.

CDR3 sequence reads: CASSSPGQVDYGYTF. The DNA of the CDR3 is TGTGCCAGCTCCTCTCCGGGACAGGTTGACTATGGCTACACCTTC. The chain couples TRBV4-2 to TRBJ1-2, with TRBD1 identical over 8 bases. Germline V lookup: CDR1 LGHNA, CDR2 YNFKEQ. Trimming took 8 bases from V and 3 from J; bases not matched to a gene: 11. This CDR3 is 15 amino acids long.

This chain uses TRBV5-1 with TRBJ2-7; D possibly corresponds to TRBD2 (5 bases). The germline V and J ends were trimmed by 1 base and 5 bases, with 13 bases remaining between them. CDR1 and CDR2 from the germline V gene are SGHRS and YFSETQ. The CDR3 spans 14 residues. In nucleotides, the CDR3 is TGCGCCAGCAGCTTGAACCGGGCAGCGGACGAGCAGTACTTC. Its translation is CASSLNRAADEQYF.

This rearrangement joins TRBV5-1 to TRBJ2-7; 7 nucleotides match TRBD2. Germline lookup yields CDR1 SGHRS and CDR2 YFSETQ. This CDR3 comprises 17 residues. Trimming at V came to 1 base and at J to 4 bases, leaving 14 bases not matched to a gene. The CDR3 sequence: CASSLKGLAEGFYEQYF. CDR3 DNA sequence: TGCGCCAGCAGCTTGAAGGGTCTAGCGGAGGGGTTTTACGAGCAGTACTTC.